This T cell receptor beta chain was profiled in a study of identical twins' blood T cells. Turning to this clonotype: The antigen remains undetermined.

Study-level points and caveats: Abundant TCRbeta CDR3s overlapped more between twins than with unrelated donors.

The trim removed 6 bases at V and 2 bases at J, leaving 6 bases unmatched. The CDR3 loop spans 15 amino acids. Each CDR3 protein is one row after TCRdb ran MiXCR on the 5' RACE reads. The sample lists some 1,300 distinct CDR3 sequences, 84% seen once, with roughly 5.4% in the top ten. The specimen was PBMCs. The clonotype was recovered from a woman aged 18-49 years in good health. The J gene is TRBJ2-1, the V gene TRBV12-3 or TRBV12-4; 8 bases match TRBD1. In DNA form, the CDR3 reads TGTGCCAGCAGACCAGGGGACAGGACCTACAATGAGCAGTTCTTC. It encodes CASRPGDRTYNEQFF.